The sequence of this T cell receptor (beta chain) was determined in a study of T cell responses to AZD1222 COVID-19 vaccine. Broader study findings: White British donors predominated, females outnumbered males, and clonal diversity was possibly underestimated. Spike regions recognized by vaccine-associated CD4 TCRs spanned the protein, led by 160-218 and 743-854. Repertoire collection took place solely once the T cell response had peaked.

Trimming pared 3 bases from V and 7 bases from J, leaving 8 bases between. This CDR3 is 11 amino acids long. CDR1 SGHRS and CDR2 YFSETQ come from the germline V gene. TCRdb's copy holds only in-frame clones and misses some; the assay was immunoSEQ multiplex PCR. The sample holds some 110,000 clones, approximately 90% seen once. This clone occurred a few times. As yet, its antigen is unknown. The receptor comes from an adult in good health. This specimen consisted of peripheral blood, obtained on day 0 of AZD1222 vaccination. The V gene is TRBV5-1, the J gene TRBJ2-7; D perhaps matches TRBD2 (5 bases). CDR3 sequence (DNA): TGCGCCAGCAGCTGGGAGTCGGAGCAGTACTTC. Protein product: CASSWESEQYF.